These T cell receptor beta chains were read from a single sample in a study of tumor-infiltrating lymphocytes in primary liver carcinoma. TCRdb used MiXCR to reprocess the multiplex PCR reads, holding one entry per CDR3 protein. The sample contains 250,000 to 400,000 distinct CDR3 sequences, 65% of which appear only once. The sample taken for sequencing was peripheral blood. The source of these receptors is a man between 40 and 49 years old with primary liver carcinoma and hepatitis B virus infection. CDR3s include the opening cysteine and the closing phenylalanine or tryptophan. D genes are given only for firm matches. Clone size appears in some rows only: once, few, many, or a class for an expanded clone.

len	abundance	v_gene	j_gene	d_gene	CDR3aa	CDR3nt
16	-	TRBV29-1	TRBJ2-6	-	CSVEEVRASGADVLTF	TGCAGTGTTGAAGAAGTAAGGGCCTCTGGGGCCGACGTCCTGACTTTC
16	once	TRBV6-2/TRBV6-3	TRBJ2-5	-	CNSSYSDLLYQETQYF	TGTAACAGCAGTTACTCGGACCTTCTGTACCAAGAGACCCAGTACTTC
13	-	TRBV11-1	TRBJ2-7	-	CASGFFRGYEQYF	TGCGCCAGCGGCTTCTTCAGGGGCTACGAGCAGTACTTC
15	-	TRBV10-3	TRBJ2-3	-	CAIREGDRDTDTQYF	TGTGCCATCAGAGAGGGGGACCGGGACACAGATACGCAGTATTTT
14	-	TRBV30	TRBJ2-4	-	CAWSPDGGRDIQYF	TGTGCCTGGAGCCCCGACGGCGGCAGAGACATTCAGTACTTC
16	many	TRBV4-2	TRBJ2-5	-	CASSQDHVGTGETQYF	TGTGCCAGCAGCCAAGATCATGTGGGAACGGGAGAGACCCAGTACTTC
18	few	TRBV6-6	TRBJ1-4	-	CASSGGRTGPLQNEKLFF	TGTGCCAGCAGTGGGGGTAGGACGGGACCTCTACAGAATGAAAAACTGTTTTTT
17	-	TRBV4-2	TRBJ2-5	-	CASNQDGRLLIQETQYF	TGTGCCAGCAACCAAGATGGGAGACTCCTCATTCAAGAGACCCAGTACTTC
15	-	TRBV11-1	TRBJ2-6	-	CAGSLGRAGANVLTF	TGTGCCGGCAGCTTGGGCCGAGCTGGGGCCAACGTCCTGACCTTC
14	many	TRBV4-3	TRBJ2-7	-	CASSQGWGAGEQYF	TGCGCCAGCAGCCAAGGTTGGGGGGCGGGGGAGCAGTACTTC
14	-	TRBV7-3	TRBJ2-1	TRBD2	CASSPGLAINEQFF	TGTGCCAGCAGCCCGGGACTAGCGATTAATGAGCAGTTCTTC
16	-	TRBV29-1	TRBJ2-2	-	CSVEVLDSQATGELFF	TGCAGCGTTGAAGTACTAGACTCTCAGGCCACCGGGGAGCTGTTTTTT
15	-	TRBV28	TRBJ1-5	-	CASSYPQGAAGPQHF	TGTGCCAGCAGTTACCCACAGGGCGCCGCGGGGCCCCAGCATTTT
14	-	TRBV10-3	TRBJ2-7	-	CAIRGRQLGHEQYF	TGTGCCATCAGGGGAAGACAGCTTGGCCACGAGCAGTATTTC
19	few	TRBV29-1	TRBJ2-1	TRBD2	CGVEDPRLAGVIAYNEQFF	TGCGGCGTTGAAGACCCACGGCTAGCGGGAGTAATCGCCTACAATGAGCAGTTCTTC